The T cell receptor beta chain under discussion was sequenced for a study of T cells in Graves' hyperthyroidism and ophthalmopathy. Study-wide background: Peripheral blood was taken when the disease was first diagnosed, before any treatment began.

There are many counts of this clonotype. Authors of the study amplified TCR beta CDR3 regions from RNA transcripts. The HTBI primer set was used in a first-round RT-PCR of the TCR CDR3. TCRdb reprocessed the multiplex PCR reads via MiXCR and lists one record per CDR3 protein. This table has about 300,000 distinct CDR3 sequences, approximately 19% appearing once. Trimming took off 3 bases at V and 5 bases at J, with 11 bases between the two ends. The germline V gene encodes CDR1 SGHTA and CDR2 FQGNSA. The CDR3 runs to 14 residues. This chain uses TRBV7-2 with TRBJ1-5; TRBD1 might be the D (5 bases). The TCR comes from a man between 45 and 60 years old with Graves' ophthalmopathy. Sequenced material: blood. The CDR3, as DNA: TGTGCCAGCAGCTTGTCTTGGGACGATCAGCCCCAGCATTTT. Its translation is CASSLSWDDQPQHF.